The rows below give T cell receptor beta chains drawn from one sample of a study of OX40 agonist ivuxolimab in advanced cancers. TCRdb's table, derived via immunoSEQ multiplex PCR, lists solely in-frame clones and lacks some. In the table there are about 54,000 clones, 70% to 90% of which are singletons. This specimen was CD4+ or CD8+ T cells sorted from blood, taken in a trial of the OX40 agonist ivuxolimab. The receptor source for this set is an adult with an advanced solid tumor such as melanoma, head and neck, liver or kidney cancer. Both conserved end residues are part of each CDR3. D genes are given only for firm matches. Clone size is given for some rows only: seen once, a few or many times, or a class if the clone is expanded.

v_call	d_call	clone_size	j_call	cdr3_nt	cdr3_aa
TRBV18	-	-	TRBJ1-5	TGTGCCAGCTCACCGTCACTCAGCAATCAGCCCCAGCATTTT	CASSPSLSNQPQHF
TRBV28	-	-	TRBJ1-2	TGTGCCAGCAGCCTCCCCGCAGGGATAGCTAACTATGGCTACACCTTC	CASSLPAGIANYGYTF
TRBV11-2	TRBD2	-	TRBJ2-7	TGTGCCAGCAGCTCTATAAAGATGCCCAGCGGGAGGACTCCCTACGAGCAGTACTTC	CASSSIKMPSGRTPYEQYF
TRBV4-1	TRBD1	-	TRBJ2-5	TGCGCCAGCAGCCAAGGGACCAGGGGGTACTCACAAGAGACCCAGTACTTC	CASSQGTRGYSQETQYF
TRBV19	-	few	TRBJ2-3	TGTGCCAGTAGGACAGTCGGTGGGACAGATACGCAGTATTTT	CASRTVGGTDTQYF
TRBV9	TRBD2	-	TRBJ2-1	TGTGCCAGCAGCGAAGTAGCGGGAAGTGAAGGTGAGCAGTTCTTC	CASSEVAGSEGEQFF
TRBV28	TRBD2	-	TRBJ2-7	TGTGCCAGCAGAACAGGACTAGCTCCCTACGAGCAGTACTTC	CASRTGLAPYEQYF
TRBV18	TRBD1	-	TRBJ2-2	TGTGCCAGCTCACCTTCCGGACAGGGCGGCACCGGGGAGCTGTTTTTT	CASSPSGQGGTGELFF
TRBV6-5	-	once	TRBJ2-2	TGTGCCAGCAATAAGGCGCGCACCGGGGAGCTGTTTTTT	CASNKARTGELFF
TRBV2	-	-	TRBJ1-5	TGTGCCAGCAGTGAGGAAGGGAATCAGCCCCAGCATTTT	CASSEEGNQPQHF